This T cell receptor beta chain was recorded in a study of blood T cell repertoires in COVID-19. The data were produced by immunoSEQ multiplex PCR, yet TCRdb's version contains in-frame clones alone and is incomplete. Among tens of thousands of clones listed, 68% were seen once. This clone was picked up a small number of times. The CDR3 is 14 residues long. Trimming took off 5 bases at V and 1 base at J, with 9 bases between the two ends. Germline CDR1 MNHEY, CDR2 SVGEGT. The chain is built from TRBV6-2 or TRBV6-3 and TRBJ1-5, with a weak D call TRBD1 (6 bases). This TCR came from a woman between 65 and 79 years old with acute or convalescent COVID-19. Sequencing used peripheral blood. CDR3 region: CASSTGLSNQPQHF. In DNA, the CDR3 is TGTGCCAGCAGTACAGGGTTAAGCAATCAGCCCCAGCATTTT.